Sequencing of this T cell receptor beta chain was carried out in a study of T and B cells in COVID-19 patients. Study summary: Recovered patients mostly had mild to moderate COVID-19 managed as outpatients. Of approximately 20 active-infection patients, about 18 carried comorbidities linked to unfavorable COVID-19 outcome. The study, taken as a whole, reports: At recovery TRB diversity and richness exceeded healthy donors, after highly clonal active COVID-19 repertoires.

Germline lookup yields CDR1 MNHEY and CDR2 SMNVEV (reference sequence). Trimming removed 2 bases from V and 6 bases from J; junction bases left unmatched: 0. CDR3 length: 15 residues. Details on this clonotype: Its antigen remains unknown.

TRB was amplified from approximately 250-500 ng of blood genomic DNA. TRB rearrangements were amplified by multiplex PCR with BIOMED2 TRB-A/B primers. A single record per CDR3 protein comes from TCRdb applying MiXCR to the multiplex PCR reads. The sample yields over 6,000 distinct CDR3 sequences, around 33% seen once. Sequencing was carried out using blood. This receptor was taken from a human donor with active COVID-19. The chain combines TRBV27 with TRBJ2-3, with 15 nucleotides matching TRBD2. The CDR3 nucleotides read TGTGCCAGCAGTTTAGGGACTAGCGGGGGGGATACGCAGTATTTT. It codes for CASSLGTSGGDTQYF.